These 4 T cell receptor beta chains were all obtained from the same sample, sequenced in a study of blood T cell repertoires in COVID-19. Sequencing used immunoSEQ multiplex PCR; TCRdb keeps in-frame clones, though not all of them. Here the sample spans around 270,000 clones, roughly 84% being singletons. Sequenced sample: peripheral blood. The receptor set was obtained from a woman in her thirties or forties who had recovered from COVID-19.

J is TRBJ1-4 and V is TRBV5-5; no firm D call. CDR1 and CDR2 (germline): SGHKS, YYEKEE (reference sequence). V was shortened by 3 bases and J by 0 bases, with 6 bases between the two germline ends. This CDR3 has 14 amino acids. The CDR3 region has the DNA TGTGCCAGCAGCTGGGGAGCAACTAATGAAAAACTGTTTTTT. Its translation is CASSWGATNEKLFF.

This clone was found a few times. The chain combines TRBV19 with TRBJ1-5; TRBD1 might be the D (5 bases). The germline V and J ends were trimmed by 10 bases and 2 bases, with 12 bases remaining between them. The CDR3 is 13 residues long. CDR1 is LNHDA and CDR2 is SQIVND in the germline V gene (reference sequence). The CDR3 is CATSRGGNQPQHF. The CDR3 nucleotides are TGTGCCACGTCCCGGGGGGGCAATCAGCCCCAGCATTTT.

There are a few counts of this clone. The V and J genes are TRBV6-6 and TRBJ2-7; tentative D call: TRBD2 (5 bases). V was pared by 2 bases and J by 7 bases, with 12 bases between. Looked up from germline, CDR1 is MNHNY and CDR2 is SVGAGI (reference sequence). This CDR3 region has 13 residues. The CDR3 DNA reads as TGTGCCAGCAGTTACCTATACTCGGGGGAGCAGTACTTC. This codes for CASSYLYSGEQYF.

The J gene is TRBJ2-7, the V gene TRBV10-3, with 9 bases identical to TRBD1. The V gene's germline CDR1 is ENHRY and CDR2 SYGVKD. This CDR3 has 15 residues. V lost 6 bases to trimming and J lost 1 base; unmatched junction nucleotides: 7. CDR3 in DNA: TGTGCCATCAGGATGGGACAGGGAGTATCCTACGAGCAGTACTTC. It codes for CAIRMGQGVSYEQYF.